The TCR beta chain described here comes from a study of T-cell memory formation after mild COVID-19. Study as a whole: TCR clusters largely stayed donor specific. Study-wide results and limits: Prior to infection, memory already included some responding clones, suggesting cross-reactive memory joined. Clones that contracted from day 15 to 85 had balanced CD4/CD8; later expanders were CD4+ biased.

TCRdb processed the 5' RACE reads anew with MiXCR; each CDR3 protein has one entry. The sample holds about 200,000 distinct CDR3 sequences; about a sixth are singletons and the top ten take approximately 2.1%. This clonotype was seen at least ten times. Its antigen is not known. This CDR3 is built from 16 residues. From germline, CDR1 is SGHTA and CDR2 FQGNSA. After removal of 5 bases from V and 9 bases from J, the junction contained 19 bases not matched to a gene. The sequence was collected from an adult woman who had mild COVID-19 (a few samples of this study predate the infection). Cell type and time point are not known. The chain joins TRBV7-2 to TRBJ2-7; 7 bases line up with TRBD2. The sequencing input was PBMCs or a T cell subset sorted from them (not recorded which). The CDR3 DNA reads as TGTGCCAGCAGCCGTCCTTTAGCGGGTCTAAGAAAGGCGCAGTACTTC. Its translation is CASSRPLAGLRKAQYF.